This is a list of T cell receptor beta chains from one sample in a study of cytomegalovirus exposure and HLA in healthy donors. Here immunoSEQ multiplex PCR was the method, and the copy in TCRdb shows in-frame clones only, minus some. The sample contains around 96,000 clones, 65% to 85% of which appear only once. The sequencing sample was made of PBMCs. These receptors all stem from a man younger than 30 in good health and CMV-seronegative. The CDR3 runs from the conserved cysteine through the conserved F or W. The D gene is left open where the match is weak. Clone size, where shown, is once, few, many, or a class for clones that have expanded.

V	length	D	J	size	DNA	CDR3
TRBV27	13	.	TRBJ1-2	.	TGTGCCAGCAGTTTAAACAGGGTCTATGGCTACACCTTC	CASSLNRVYGYTF
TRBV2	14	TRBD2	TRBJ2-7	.	TGTGCCAGCAGGAGACTAGCGGGGAGGGACGAGCAGTACTTC	CASRRLAGRDEQYF
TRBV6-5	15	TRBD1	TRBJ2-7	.	TGTGCCAGCAGTCGGCATGGGGACAGTTCCTACGAGCAGTACTTC	CASSRHGDSSYEQYF
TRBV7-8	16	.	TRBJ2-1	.	TGTGCCAGCAGCTTAGCTTTGGGGGGGCCGTCGGATGAGCAGTTCTTC	CASSLALGGPSDEQFF
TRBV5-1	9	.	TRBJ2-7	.	TGCGCCAGCACCTACGAGCAGTACTTC	CASTYEQYF
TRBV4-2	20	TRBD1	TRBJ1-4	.	TGTGCCAGCAGCCCCAGGGTACAGGGGGCGTCTTTAGCAACTAATGAAAAACTGTTTTTT	CASSPRVQGASLATNEKLFF
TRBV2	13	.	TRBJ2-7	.	TGTGCCAGCAGCCTAATACAGTCCTACGAGCAGTACTTC	CASSLIQSYEQYF
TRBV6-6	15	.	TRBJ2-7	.	TGTGCCAGCAGTTACCGCGTGGGGGCCGACTACGAGCAGTACTTC	CASSYRVGADYEQYF
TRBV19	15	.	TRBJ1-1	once	TGTGCCAGTAGTATGGCTCAGGGCGCGGGGACTGAAGCTTTCTTT	CASSMAQGAGTEAFF
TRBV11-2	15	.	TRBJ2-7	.	TGTGCCAGCAGCTCAATTCGGACAGATGCCTACGAGCAGTACTTC	CASSSIRTDAYEQYF
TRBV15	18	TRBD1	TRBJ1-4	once	TGTGCCACCAGCAGAGGGCCCCTCGACAGGGGAACTAATGAAAAACTGTTTTTT	CATSRGPLDRGTNEKLFF
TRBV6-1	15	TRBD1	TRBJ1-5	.	TGTGCCAGCAGTCGGACAGGGGCAGGGGGTCAGCCCCAGCATTTT	CASSRTGAGGQPQHF
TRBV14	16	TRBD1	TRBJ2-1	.	TGTGCCAGCAGTTCCTGGGGACAGGGGCCCTACAATGAGCAGTTCTTC	CASSSWGQGPYNEQFF